This T cell receptor beta chain emerged from a study of Graves' ophthalmopathy and Graves' hyperthyroidism. TCR beta CDR3 amplification used RNA transcripts. HTBI-primed first-round RT-PCR preceded second-round multiplex PCR. From the multiplex PCR reads, TCRdb called clonotypes with MiXCR, one entry per CDR3 protein. This sample has approximately 150,000 distinct CDR3 sequences; 30% to 45% occur once, and the top ten carry roughly 9%. Germline lookup yields CDR1 MDHEN and CDR2 SYDVKM. V was pared by 6 bases and J by 5 bases, with 13 bases between. The CDR3 consists of 13 residues. Study-wide results and limits: Built on 13 signatures, a model told ophthalmopathy apart from stable hyperthyroidism with around 90% sensitivity and around 80% specificity.

This clonotype showed up just a few times. The antigen is unknown. All donors with ophthalmopathy were recorded as having moderate-to-severe activity, CAS ≥3, NOSPECS ≥4 and a duration under 3 months. PBMCs were isolated from an approximately 10 ml sample of fresh peripheral blood. This chain joins TRBV28 and TRBJ2-5; D possibly matches TRBD1 or TRBD2 (6 bases each). The sequenced sample was peripheral blood. This clonotype originated in a man younger than 45 with Graves' ophthalmopathy. The CDR3 is CASRLQGRETQYF. In nucleotides, the CDR3 is TGTGCCAGCAGGCTGCAGGGGAGGGAGACCCAGTACTTC.